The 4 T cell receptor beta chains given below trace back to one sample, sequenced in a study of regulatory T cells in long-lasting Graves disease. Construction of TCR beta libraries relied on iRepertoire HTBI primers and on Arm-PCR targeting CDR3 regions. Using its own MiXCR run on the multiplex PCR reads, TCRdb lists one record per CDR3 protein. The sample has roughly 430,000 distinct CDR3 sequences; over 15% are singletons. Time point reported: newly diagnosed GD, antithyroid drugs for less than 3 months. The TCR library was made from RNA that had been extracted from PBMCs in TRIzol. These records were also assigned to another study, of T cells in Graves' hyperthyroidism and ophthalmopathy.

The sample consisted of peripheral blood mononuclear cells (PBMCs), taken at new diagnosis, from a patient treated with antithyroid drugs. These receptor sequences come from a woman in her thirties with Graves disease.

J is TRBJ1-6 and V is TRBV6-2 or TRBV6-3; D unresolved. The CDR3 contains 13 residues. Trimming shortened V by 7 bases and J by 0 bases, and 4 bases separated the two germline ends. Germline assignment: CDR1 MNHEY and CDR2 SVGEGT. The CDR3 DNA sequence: TGTGCCAGCACGTTCTCCTATAATTCACCCCTCCACTTT. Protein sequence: CASTFSYNSPLHF.

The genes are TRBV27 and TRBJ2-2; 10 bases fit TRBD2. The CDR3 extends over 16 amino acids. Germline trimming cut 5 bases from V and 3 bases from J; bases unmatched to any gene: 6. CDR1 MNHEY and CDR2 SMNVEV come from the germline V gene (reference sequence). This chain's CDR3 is CASSQPSGRYTGELFF. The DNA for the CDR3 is TGTGCCAGCAGTCAGCCTAGCGGGAGATACACCGGGGAGCTGTTTTTT.

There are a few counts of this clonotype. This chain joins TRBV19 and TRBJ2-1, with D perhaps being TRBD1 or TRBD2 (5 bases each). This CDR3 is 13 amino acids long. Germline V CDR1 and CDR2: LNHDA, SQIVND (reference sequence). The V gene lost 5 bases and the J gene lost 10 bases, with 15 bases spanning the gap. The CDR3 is CASSWDDTAEQFF. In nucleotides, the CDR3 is TGTGCCAGTAGTTGGGACGACACAGCCGAGCAGTTCTTC.

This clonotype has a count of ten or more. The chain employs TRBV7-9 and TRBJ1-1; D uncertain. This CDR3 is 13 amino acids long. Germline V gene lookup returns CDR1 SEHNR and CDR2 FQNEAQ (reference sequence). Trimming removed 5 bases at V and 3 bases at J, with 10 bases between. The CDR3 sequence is CASSRNSYTEAFF. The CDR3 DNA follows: TGTGCCAGCAGCCGCAACAGTTACACTGAAGCTTTCTTT.